This passage covers 4 T cell receptor beta chains from one sample sequenced in a study of cytomegalovirus exposure and HLA in healthy donors. Sequencing was performed with immunoSEQ multiplex PCR; in TCRdb, only in-frame clones are kept and a portion is missing. Altogether under 300,000 clones are present, approximately 86% being singletons, with the ten largest covering 1.2%. Source material: PBMCs. These receptors were obtained from a woman between 25 and 40 years old in good health and CMV-seropositive.

This chain connects TRBV4-2 to TRBJ2-7; D perhaps matches TRBD1 (5 bases). This CDR3 is built from 15 residues. With 0 bases removed from V and 4 bases from J, the gap between germline ends came to 13 bases. Germline V gives CDR1 LGHNA, CDR2 YNFKEQ. The CDR3 is CASSQETGGLYEQYF. The DNA of the CDR3 is TGTGCCAGCAGCCAAGAAACAGGTGGCCTGTACGAGCAGTACTTC.

The rearrangement uses TRBV6-6 and TRBJ2-2, with TRBD1 identical over 7 bases. The CDR3 runs to 14 residues. The V and J ends lost 6 bases and 5 bases, in that order; junction bases with no gene match: 6. CDR1 is MNHNY, CDR2 SVGAGI, per germline (reference sequence). CDR3 coding DNA: TGTGCCAGCAGAACGACAGGGATTACCGGGGAGCTGTTTTTT. Its translation is CASRTTGITGELFF.

The chain recombines TRBV5-1 with TRBJ1-1; 10 positions agree with TRBD1. CDR3 length: 13 amino acids. The germline V gene encodes CDR1 SGHRS and CDR2 YFSETQ. V was pared by 4 bases and J by 11 bases, with 8 bases of the junction left unmatched. The CDR3 nucleotides are TGCGCCAGCAGCCAGCGACAGGGGGCGGCGGCTTTCTTT. Translating gives CASSQRQGAAAFF.

The chain couples TRBV5-1 to TRBJ1-1; D gene unclear. V dropped 2 bases and J dropped 1 base, with 9 bases sitting between them. Germline V gene data show CDR1 as SGHRS and CDR2 as YFSETQ. The CDR3 spans 14 residues. This CDR3 is CASSFSVGNTEAFF. The CDR3 DNA reads TGCGCCAGCAGCTTTTCGGTCGGGAACACTGAAGCTTTCTTT.